One and the same sample provided the 8 T cell receptor beta chains below, sequenced in a study of blood T cells in healthy people across ages. Combining a sample-barcoded 5' primer with a J-beta primer mix, a second PCR ran for roughly 7 to 12 cycles. TCRdb reanalysed the 5' RACE reads using MiXCR and keeps one entry per CDR3 protein. The sample holds 1.5 million to 2 million distinct CDR3 sequences, roughly 52% seen once. The sequencing input was blood. The receptors shown here come from a woman aged 40 to 55 in good health.

This clonotype was picked up a small number of times. The rearrangement links TRBV20-1 to TRBJ1-2; D unclear. The CDR3 has 10 residues. V was trimmed by 6 bases and J by 12 bases, leaving 14 bases between them. Germline CDR1 is DFQATT and CDR2 is SNEGSKA (reference sequence). CDR3 in DNA: TGCAGTGCGTTCCGGATTAATCACACCTTC. Amino acid sequence: CSAFRINHTF.

This chain joins TRBV6-5 and TRBJ1-1; D remains ambiguous. This CDR3 is 15 amino acids long. V was shortened by 0 bases and J by 1 base, with 9 bases between the two germline ends. In germline, CDR1 is MNHEY, CDR2 SVGAGI. CDR3 in amino acids: CASSYSTNSNTEAFF. The CDR3 region has the DNA TGTGCCAGCAGTTACTCGACAAACTCGAACACTGAAGCTTTCTTT.

The chain has TRBV4-3 and TRBJ1-6; TRBD1 might be the D (6 bases). The CDR3 extends over 14 amino acids. CDR1 and CDR2 from the germline V gene are LGHNA and YSLEER. The ends were cut back, 4 bases at V and 9 bases at J, with 13 bases in the middle. The CDR3: CASSREGHFSPLHF. CDR3 coding DNA: TGCGCCAGCAGCCGAGAGGGACACTTTTCACCCCTCCACTTT.

This clonotype came up a few times. This sequence joins TRBV15 and TRBJ2-1; 7 bases agree with TRBD2. CDR3 length: 14 amino acids. After removal of 8 bases from V and 0 bases from J, the junction contained 4 bases not matched to a gene. Germline CDR1 LNHNV, CDR2 YYDKDF (reference sequence). This chain's CDR3 is CATGRGSSYNEQFF. The CDR3 DNA is TGTGCCACCGGGCGGGGGAGCTCCTACAATGAGCAGTTCTTC.

The chain couples TRBV29-1 to TRBJ1-1, with 7 bases that match TRBD1. Per the germline V gene, CDR1 is SQVTM and CDR2 is ANQGSEA. The CDR3 length is 11 residues. Trimming cost V 6 bases and J 6 bases; bases outside gene matches: 4. In nucleotides, the CDR3 is TGCAGCGTGGCGACAGGGTCTGAAGCTTTCTTT. Translated: CSVATGSEAFF. The full variable domain, completed using reference TRBV29-1 and TRBJ1-1, is SAVISQKPSRDICQRGTSLTIQCQVDSQVTMMFWYRQQPGQSLTLIATANQGSEATYESGFVIDKFPISRPNLTFSTLTVSNMSPEDSSIYLCSVATGSEAFFGQGTRLTVV.

The table lists this clonotype with a count of one. V and J are TRBV20-1 and TRBJ1-5; possible D gene TRBD1, 5 bases. V was clipped by 5 bases and J by 4 bases, with 12 bases between them. This CDR3 contains 13 residues. Germline V gene lookup returns CDR1 DFQATT and CDR2 SNEGSKA (reference sequence). The CDR3 is CSAFQDKNQPQHF. The CDR3 region has the DNA TGCAGTGCTTTTCAGGACAAAAATCAGCCCCAGCATTTT.

This clonotype has a single count. This chain joins TRBV7-2 and TRBJ2-3, with TRBD2 matching 7 bases. The CDR3 has 15 residues. V shed 6 bases, J shed 9 bases, and the junction held 15 bases outside the gene matches. CDR1 is SGHTA and CDR2 is FQGNSA in the germline V gene. The CDR3 sequence is CASSEIAGQLGTQYF. The CDR3 coding sequence is TGTGCCAGCAGTGAGATAGCGGGCCAATTAGGCACGCAGTATTTT.

This clonotype was picked up a small number of times. The V and J genes are TRBV9 and TRBJ1-2; 9 bases agree with TRBD1. V lost 3 bases and J lost 2; bases outside the gene matches: 5. The CDR3 totals 15 residues. Per the germline V gene, CDR1 is SGDLS and CDR2 is YYNGEE. The CDR3 DNA is TGTGCCAGCAGCGGAGGACAGGGGCCAAACTATGGCTACACCTTC. It translates to CASSGGQGPNYGYTF.